Sequencing of this T cell receptor (beta chain) was carried out in a study of blood T cell repertoires in COVID-19. As for the study in general: Spain, Italy and the United States supplied samples that represented acute and convalescent COVID-19. Sources were T cells, B-cell-depleted T cells, or PBMCs; the material itself was cDNA or gDNA.

Original processing methods: Estimates of nucleated cell counts were drawn from the amplification of reference gene primers. Using immunoSEQ multiplex PCR, the repertoire was profiled, and TCRdb retains in-frame clones only, with some absent. The V and J calls and the clone size are those of that table, but D and trimming were determined from the DNA. The table has approximately 300,000 clones, 80% to 90% seen once; the top ten hold under 8%. This clone came up once. The specimen was peripheral blood. The receptor's source is a man between 18 and 29 years old who had recovered from COVID-19.

The CDR3 DNA reads as TGTGCCAGCAGCTTACCCGGGGGAGGGCCGACCGGGGAGCTGTTTTTT. Amino acids: CASSLPGGGPTGELFF. This chain connects TRBV5-4 to TRBJ2-2; TRBD2 matches at 7 bases. Germline CDR1 and CDR2: SGHNT and YYREEE (reference sequence). The CDR3 runs 16 residues. V was clipped by 2 bases and J by 5 bases; unmatched bases: 9.